This T cell receptor (beta chain) emerged from a study of CD4 T cells in relation to SARS-CoV-2 and coronaviruses. Worth noting for this clone: As yet, its antigen is unknown.

Clones were sequenced by immunoSEQ multiplex PCR, and TCRdb holds only the in-frame ones, with some missing. Of around 31,000 clones listed, 60% to 80% are singletons. CDR1 and CDR2 from the germline V gene are SGDLS and YYNGEE. The CDR3 is 13 residues long. The V segment lost 3 bases and the J segment 12 bases; nucleotides outside the gene matches: 10. Before the COVID-19 pandemic, during about 2011-2019, CD4+ T cells were taken from unexposed donors. Isolation of CD4+ T cells took place after roughly nine days in culture. The sample comprised CD4+ T cells from PBMCs, cultured in vitro. This clonotype originated in a human donor in good health. This chain joins TRBV9 and TRBJ2-3, with 7 bases fitting TRBD1. DNA of the CDR3: TGTGCCAGCAGCGAGCGGACAGGACAAAGACAGTATTTT. It yields the protein CASSERTGQRQYF. The whole variable domain, filled in from reference TRBV9 and TRBJ2-3, reads DSGVTQTPKHLITATGQRVTLRCSPRSGDLSVYWYQQSLDQGLQFLIQYYNGEERAKGNILERFSAQQFPDLHSELNLSSLELGDSALYFCASSERTGQRQYFGPGTRLTVL.